Listed here are 29 T cell receptor beta chains from one sample, sequenced in a study of blood T cells in healthy people across ages. It was with a sample-barcoded 5' primer and a J-beta primer mix that a second PCR of about 6 to 11 cycles was run. From the 5' RACE reads, TCRdb called clonotypes with MiXCR, one entry per CDR3 protein. The data show some 290,000 distinct CDR3 sequences, about 25% seen once. The specimen was blood. The receptors originated from a woman in her 70s in good health.

The genes are TRBV4-1 and TRBJ2-7; D is uncertain. The J call could be wrong; TRBJ2-1 is a better fit for the DNA end. Per the germline V gene, CDR1 is MGHRA and CDR2 is YSYEKL. The CDR3 sequence is 15 residues long. The DNA of the CDR3 is TGCGCCAGCAGGAAACCTGGAGCGTCCGACAATGAGCAGTTCTTC. Its translation is CASRKPGASDNEQFF.

Only a few counts were recorded for this clonotype. DNA of the CDR3: TGTGCCAGCAGCTTAACTAGCGGGAAAGTTGAGCAGTTCTTC. Translating gives CASSLTSGKVEQFF. The chain recombines TRBV7-9 with TRBJ2-1, with TRBD2 matching 10 bases. The V and J ends lost 2 bases and 9 bases, in that order; junction bases with no gene match: 4. This CDR3 contains 14 residues. Germline CDR1 reads SEHNR; CDR2 reads FQNEAQ (reference sequence).

This clonotype was counted ten times or more. This chain uses TRBV5-1 with TRBJ2-5; 9 bases fit TRBD2. Matching the DNA end better, TRBJ2-1 makes the J call doubtful. This CDR3 has 15 amino acids. From germline, CDR1 is SGHRS and CDR2 YFSETQ. The CDR3 protein is CASSFSAGGNNEQFF. The CDR3 DNA reads TGCGCCAGCAGCTTCTCAGCGGGAGGTAACAATGAGCAGTTCTTC.

Notes on this clonotype: A single base separates this from a much larger clone, so it may be a read error. The V gene is TRBV20-1, the J gene TRBJ2-1; no reliable D call. The DNA end is more similar to TRBJ2-5, so the J call may be wrong. Germline assignment: CDR1 DFQATT and CDR2 SNEGSKA (reference sequence). The CDR3 extends over 11 amino acids. CDR3 nucleotide sequence: TGCAGTGCCGGACGGAGAGAGACCCAGTACTTC. This encodes CSAGRRETQYF.

This clonotype was seen only a few times. The CDR3 sequence is CSVVGLATGETQYF. As DNA, the CDR3 is TGCAGTGTCGTGGGACTAGCGACCGGCGAGACCCAGTACTTC. The chain is built from TRBV20-1 and TRBJ2-5, with 10 positions matching TRBD2. The germline V gene has CDR1 DFQATT and CDR2 SNEGSKA (reference sequence). V shed 7 bases and J 5 bases; nucleotides not matched to a gene: 10. This CDR3 is built from 14 residues.

This sequence joins TRBV28 and TRBJ2-3, with D possibly being TRBD2 (6 bases). CDR1 MDHEN and CDR2 SYDVKM come from the germline V gene. The CDR3 extends over 16 amino acids. V dropped 4 bases and J dropped 2 bases, with 16 bases sitting between them. CDR3 residues: CASSYGPGGTTDTQYF. In nucleotides, the CDR3 is TGTGCCAGCAGTTATGGTCCGGGCGGGACCACAGATACGCAGTATTTT.

The CDR3 DNA reads TGTGCCACCAGCAGAGCTCTAGGGGGTAACACTGAAGCTTTCTTT. Protein product: CATSRALGGNTEAFF. The genes are TRBV15 and TRBJ1-1; D might be TRBD1 (6 bases). Trimming left V 1 base short and J 2 bases short, with 11 bases between. The CDR3 is 15 amino acids. Germline V gene lookup returns CDR1 LNHNV and CDR2 YYDKDF (reference sequence). Drawing the rest from reference TRBV15 and TRBJ1-1, the complete variable domain is DAMVIQNPRYQVTQFGKPVTLSCSQTLNHNVMYWYQQKSSQAPKLLFHYYDKDFNNEADTPDNFQSRRPNTSFCFLDIRSPGLGDTAMYLCATSRALGGNTEAFFGQGTRLTVV.

The table lists this clonotype with a few counts. This rearrangement joins TRBV5-1 to TRBJ2-2; 15 bases are shared with TRBD2. J lost 2 bases, V lost 6 bases, and 11 bases had no gene match. Germline V gene lookup returns CDR1 SGHRS and CDR2 YFSETQ. The CDR3 is 19 residues long. The CDR3 sequence is CASTTHGLAGGPNTGELFF. CDR3 sequence (DNA): TGCGCCAGCACCACCCACGGACTAGCGGGAGGGCCAAACACCGGGGAGCTGTTTTTT.

Remarks on this clonotype: At one end, the junction sequence differs from germline, possibly due to a read error. The chain links TRBV4-1 to TRBJ2-3; unclear D gene. The CDR3 runs to 12 residues. Looked up from germline, CDR1 is MGHRA and CDR2 is YSYEKL. CDR3 sequence reads: CAGSQDPDTQYF. As DNA, the CDR3 is TGCGCCGGCAGCCAAGATCCAGATACGCAGTATTTT.

Notes on this clonotype: One end of the junction does not line up with germline, which may come from a read error. The chain couples TRBV20-1 to TRBJ1-4; D might be TRBD1 (5 bases). The germline gives CDR1 DFQATT, CDR2 SNEGSKA (reference sequence). The CDR3 has 15 residues. This CDR3 reads CSARDPGEGNEKLFF. The CDR3 DNA sequence: TGCAGCGCTAGAGATCCGGGGGAGGGTAATGAAAAACTGTTTTTT.

The V and J genes are TRBV20-1 and TRBJ2-7, with D perhaps TRBD2 (5 bases). Germline CDR1 and CDR2: DFQATT and SNEGSKA (reference sequence). The V end lost 6 bases, the J end lost 1 base, and 10 bases lay between the germline ends. There are 12 residues in the CDR3. The CDR3 spells CSAGRESYEQYF. The CDR3 DNA sequence: TGCAGTGCAGGACGGGAATCCTACGAGCAGTACTTC.

The chain recombines TRBV29-1 with TRBJ2-2; 10 bases agree with TRBD2. Germline loops: CDR1 SQVTM, CDR2 ANQGSEA. The CDR3 extends over 15 amino acids. The trim removed 6 bases at V and 2 bases at J, leaving 6 bases unmatched. The CDR3 is CSVQSGGGNTGELFF. Here the CDR3 DNA reads TGCAGCGTCCAAAGCGGGGGGGGCAACACCGGGGAGCTGTTTTTT.

This chain links TRBV5-8 with TRBJ1-5; 7 bases fit TRBD1. Losses at the gene ends were 4 bases for V and 4 bases for J; bases not matched to a gene: 5. Germline V gene data show CDR1 as SGHTS and CDR2 as YDEGEE. The CDR3 consists of 14 residues. The CDR3 DNA sequence: TGTGCCAGCAGCGGCGGGACAGCTAATCAGCCCCAGCATTTT. This translates into CASSGGTANQPQHF.

The V and J genes are TRBV5-1 and TRBJ2-6, with 7 bases matching TRBD1. The CDR3 is made up of 19 amino acids. The V and J ends lost 4 bases and 0 bases, in that order; junction bases with no gene match: 13. Germline-derived CDR1 and CDR2 are SGHRS and YFSETQ. The CDR3 nucleotides read TGCGCCAGCAGCCCGGTCCCGGGACAGTCCTACTCTGGGGCCAACGTCCTGACTTTC. Translation gives CASSPVPGQSYSGANVLTF.

This chain joins TRBV5-1 and TRBJ2-5; tentative D call: TRBD1 (6 bases). This CDR3 is built from 19 residues. CDR1 and CDR2 (germline): SGHRS, YFSETQ. CDR3 in DNA: TGCGCTGGAATCTTCACACAGGGCCCTCCACACCCTACACAAGAGACCCAGTACTTC. Translated, it gives CAGIFTQGPPHPTQETQYF.

The chain couples TRBV7-2 to TRBJ1-1, with a tentative D call TRBD1 (5 bases). CDR3 length: 14 residues. V lost 5 bases and J 1 base, leaving 11 bases between the germline ends. The germline gives CDR1 SGHTA, CDR2 FQGNSA. In DNA, the CDR3 is TGTGCCAGCAGCAGGGGAACGGAGAACACTGAAGCTTTCTTT. This codes for CASSRGTENTEAFF. The full variable domain, its missing parts supplied by reference TRBV7-2 and TRBJ1-1, is GAGVSQSPSNKVTEKGKDVELRCDPISGHTALYWYRQSLGQGLEFLIYFQGNSAPDKSGLPSDRFSAERTGGSVSTLTIQRTQQEDSAVYLCASSRGTENTEAFFGQGTRLTVV.

This clonotype was counted only a few times. V usage is TRBV9 and J usage is TRBJ1-2; tentatively, D is TRBD1 (6 bases). Per the germline V gene, CDR1 is SGDLS and CDR2 is YYNGEE. V lost 0 bases, J lost 4 bases, and 10 bases lay in between. This CDR3 spans 14 amino acids. In DNA form, the CDR3 reads TGTGCCAGCAGCGTAGGACGGGGGGCCTATGGCTACACCTTC. As protein: CASSVGRGAYGYTF.

This clonotype was picked up a small number of times. The chain recombines TRBV20-1 with TRBJ2-6, with a possible D match to TRBD2 (7 bases). The CDR3 totals 15 residues. Germline V gene sequence: CDR1 DFQATT, CDR2 SNEGSKA (reference sequence). V lost 6 bases and J 3 bases, leaving 15 bases between the germline ends. The CDR3 coding sequence is TGCAGTGCCAGCCGGGGGGCGGATGGGGCCAACGTCCTGACTTTC. This gives the protein CSASRGADGANVLTF.

In its sample, this clonotype was seen a few times. V is TRBV20-1 and J is TRBJ2-1; TRBD1 might be the D (5 bases). The germline V and J ends were trimmed by 5 bases and 4 bases, with 6 bases remaining between them. From germline, CDR1 is DFQATT and CDR2 SNEGSKA (reference sequence). The CDR3 is 11 residues long. As DNA, the CDR3 is TGCAGTGCTCACAGGTACAATGAGCAGTTCTTC. Protein: CSAHRYNEQFF.

This clonotype was counted ten times or more. The chain couples TRBV20-1 to TRBJ2-1; 8 nucleotides agree with TRBD2. Trimming removed 0 bases from V and 1 base from J; junction bases left unmatched: 5. The CDR3 covers 16 residues. Germline V lookup: CDR1 DFQATT, CDR2 SNEGSKA (reference sequence). The CDR3 DNA is TGCAGTGCTAGAGATCGAACTAGCGGATCCTACAATGAGCAGTTCTTC. Amino acids: CSARDRTSGSYNEQFF.

The V and J genes are TRBV20-1 and TRBJ1-2, with 7 positions matching TRBD1. The CDR3 is made up of 13 amino acids. Looked up from germline, CDR1 is DFQATT and CDR2 is SNEGSKA (reference sequence). J gave up 4 bases and V 5 bases, and 7 bases lay outside the gene matches. The CDR3 coding sequence is TGCAGTGCTGCCCGGGACAGCGCCTATGGCTACACCTTC. This translates into CSAARDSAYGYTF.

The chain links TRBV3-1 to TRBJ1-2; D ambiguous. Trimming left V 2 bases short and J 2 bases short, with 12 bases between. The CDR3 contains 15 residues. Germline lookup yields CDR1 LGHDT and CDR2 YNNKEL (reference sequence). CDR3 coding DNA: TGTGCCAGCAGCCAATACGGAAACGGCAACTATGGCTACACCTTC. This encodes CASSQYGNGNYGYTF.

The table lists this clonotype with a few counts. V and J are TRBV3-1 and TRBJ1-2; D perhaps matches TRBD1 (5 bases). The V end lost 2 bases, the J end lost 4 bases, and 14 bases lay between the germline ends. The CDR3 length is 15 residues. Germline loops: CDR1 LGHDT, CDR2 YNNKEL (reference sequence). CDR3 residues: CASSQLGSGSYGYTF. CDR3 bases: TGTGCCAGCAGCCAATTGGGGTCAGGGAGCTATGGCTACACCTTC. The full variable domain, rest sourced from reference TRBV3-1 and TRBJ1-2, is DTAVSQTPKYLVTQMGNDKSIKCEQNLGHDTMYWYKQDSKKFLKIMFSYNNKELIINETVPNRFSPKSPDKAHLNLHINSLELGDSAVYFCASSQLGSGSYGYTFGSGTRLTVV.

This clonotype has only a few counts. This chain links TRBV9 with TRBJ2-1; D not resolved. V was clipped by 0 bases and J by 4 bases, with 17 bases between them. Germline lookup yields CDR1 SGDLS and CDR2 YYNGEE. CDR3 size: 17 residues. The CDR3 sequence: CASSVAQVNSNYNEQFF. The CDR3, as DNA: TGTGCCAGCAGCGTAGCGCAGGTCAATAGCAATTACAATGAGCAGTTCTTC.

The chain employs TRBV5-4 and TRBJ2-6; D is ambiguous. V dropped 0 bases and J dropped 1 base, with 8 bases sitting between them. The germline V gene encodes CDR1 SGHNT and CDR2 YYREEE (reference sequence). The CDR3 consists of 16 residues. CDR3 protein: CASSLDRTSGANVLTF. The CDR3 DNA sequence: TGTGCCAGCAGCTTGGACAGAACGTCTGGGGCCAACGTCCTGACTTTC.

This clonotype showed up many times. The chain uses TRBV7-8 and TRBJ2-1; D may match TRBD1 or TRBD2 (6 bases each). Between the trimmed V and J ends, which lost 10 bases and 3 bases, there was a span of 19 bases. Germline V gives CDR1 SGHVS, CDR2 FQNEAQ. There are 15 residues in the CDR3. CDR3 loop: CATTLGGQNYNEQFF. The CDR3 DNA reads as TGTGCCACCACACTCGGGGGACAAAACTACAATGAGCAGTTCTTC.

The chain employs TRBV20-1 and TRBJ2-4; 7 bases agree with TRBD1. Germline CDR1 reads DFQATT; CDR2 reads SNEGSKA (reference sequence). This CDR3 has 15 amino acids. V shed 6 bases, J shed 6 bases, and the junction held 14 bases outside the gene matches. DNA for the CDR3: TGCAGTGCATCACCAAGACAGGGCCCCCGAAACATTCAGTACTTC. It is translated as CSASPRQGPRNIQYF.

Worth noting for this clonotype: The final CDR3 position lacks the conserved phenylalanine or tryptophan, pointing to a likely read error. This rearrangement joins TRBV28 to TRBJ2-7, with 10 bases that match TRBD1. The CDR3 sequence is 16 residues long. From germline, CDR1 is MDHEN and CDR2 SYDVKM. Losses at the gene ends were 3 bases for V and 4 bases for J; bases not matched to a gene: 9. The CDR3 region has the DNA TGTGCCAGCAGTTTTTACGGTAGGGGACAGGGGTACGAGCAGTACTTG. This encodes CASSFYGRGQGYEQYL.

This clonotype was picked up a small number of times. V and J are TRBV20-1 and TRBJ2-2; TRBD2 matches at 11 bases. Unmatched junction bases numbered 4, after V lost 6 bases and J lost 4 bases. The germline V gene has CDR1 DFQATT and CDR2 SNEGSKA (reference sequence). The CDR3 loop spans 14 amino acids. In DNA form, the CDR3 reads TGCAGTGCAGAAGGGACTAGCGGCACCGGGGAGCTGTTTTTT. Translating it yields CSAEGTSGTGELFF.